This is a list of T cell receptor beta chains from one sample in a study of PD-1 blockade in classical Hodgkin lymphoma. Sequenced by immunoSEQ multiplex PCR; TCRdb stores in-frame clones only, minus some. The sample lists almost 100,000 clones, just under 95% seen once, with less than 3.5% in the top ten. Sequenced material: peripheral blood mononuclear cells (PBMCs), taken at baseline. These receptors all come from a human donor with classical Hodgkin lymphoma. Both conserved end residues are part of each CDR3. The D gene is left open where the match is weak. Clone size appears in some rows only: once, few, many, or a class for an expanded clone.

j_call | d_call | v_call | clone_size | cdr3_aa | cdr3_nt
TRBJ2-1 | . | TRBV9 | once | CASTRGRSSYNEQFF | TGTGCCAGCACCCGCGGTCGGAGTTCTTACAATGAGCAGTTCTTC
TRBJ2-2 | . | TRBV18 | . | CASSPRGTDTGELFF | TGTGCCAGCTCACCGCGCGGGACGGACACCGGGGAGCTGTTTTTT
TRBJ1-5 | TRBD1 | TRBV2 | . | CASRGRTGGRQPQHF | TGTGCCAGCAGGGGCAGGACAGGGGGGCGTCAGCCCCAGCATTTT
TRBJ2-7 | . | TRBV6-6 | . | CASTDGFSYEQYF | TGTGCCAGCACCGACGGGTTCTCCTACGAGCAGTACTTC
TRBJ1-3 | TRBD1 | TRBV6-6 | . | CASSGDRVSGNTIYF | TGTGCCAGCAGTGGGGACAGAGTCTCTGGAAACACCATATATTTT
TRBJ2-1 | TRBD2 | TRBV5-4 | . | CASSSLAGGYNEQFF | TGTGCCAGCAGCTCCCTAGCGGGGGGATACAATGAGCAGTTCTTC
TRBJ2-7 | . | TRBV5-4 | . | CASSLTTAEYEQYF | TGTGCCAGCAGCTTGACAACAGCCGAATACGAGCAGTACTTC
TRBJ2-2 | . | TRBV9 | . | CASSVRLGLNTGELFF | TGTGCCAGCAGCGTAAGACTAGGCCTAAACACCGGGGAGCTGTTTTTT
TRBJ1-2 | . | TRBV5-1 | . | CASSLLARDENGYTF | TGCGCCAGCAGCTTGCTTGCCAGGGACGAGAATGGCTACACCTTC
TRBJ2-3 | TRBD2 | TRBV4-2 | . | CASSQEATSGRGTQYF | TGTGCCAGCAGCCAAGAAGCGACTAGCGGGAGGGGTACGCAGTATTTT
TRBJ2-1 | TRBD2 | TRBV7-9 | . | CASSSALAGGPNEQFF | TGTGCCAGCAGCTCGGCACTAGCGGGTGGCCCCAATGAGCAGTTCTTC
TRBJ2-2 | . | TRBV2 | . | CATILTGPNTGELFF | TGTGCCACCATACTCACAGGGCCGAACACCGGGGAGCTGTTTTTT
TRBJ2-7 | . | TRBV5-5 | . | CASSPSQSYEQYF | TGTGCCAGCAGCCCCAGCCAGTCCTACGAGCAGTACTTC
TRBJ2-3 | . | TRBV5-6 | . | CASSFRGSSTDTQYF | TGTGCCAGCAGCTTTCGCGGGTCTAGCACAGATACGCAGTATTTT
TRBJ1-4 | TRBD1 | TRBV19 | . | CASTHTGTGAEKLFF | TGTGCCAGTACCCATACCGGGACAGGAGCAGAAAAACTGTTTTTT
TRBJ2-3 | . | TRBV18 | once | CASSPSIYKPDTQYF | TGTGCCAGCTCACCATCTATCTACAAACCAGATACGCAGTATTTT
TRBJ1-2 | TRBD1 | TRBV5-1 | . | CASSPGQGGGYTF | TGCGCCAGCAGCCCGGGACAGGGCGGAGGCTACACCTTC
TRBJ1-5 | . | TRBV6-1 | . | CASRKEGERPQHF | TGTGCCAGCAGAAAAGAGGGGGAGCGGCCCCAGCATTTT
TRBJ2-7 | . | TRBV28 | . | CASSSPDGRYEQYF | TGTGCCAGCAGTTCCCCAGACGGTAGATACGAGCAGTACTTC
TRBJ2-3 | . | TRBV7-2 | . | CASSLAVATDTQYF | TGTGCCAGCAGCTTAGCCGTAGCCACAGATACGCAGTATTTT
TRBJ1-5 | . | TRBV28 | . | CASSPPRVMSQHF | TGTGCCAGCAGCCCTCCCCGGGTAATGTCCCAGCATTTT
TRBJ1-6 | . | TRBV2 | . | CASSEGQGNSPLHF | TGTGCCAGCAGTGAAGGGCAGGGTAATTCACCCCTCCACTTT
TRBJ1-1 | . | TRBV6-5 | . | CASRWSRNTEAFF | TGTGCCAGCAGGTGGTCAAGGAACACTGAAGCTTTCTTT
TRBJ1-2 | . | TRBV5-3 | . | CARSLSRQRSYGYTF | TGTGCCAGAAGCTTGTCCCGACAGCGATCCTATGGCTACACCTTC
TRBJ2-2 | . | TRBV19 | . | CASSILGRVKNTGELFF | TGTGCCAGTAGTATTTTAGGCCGTGTCAAGAACACCGGGGAGCTGTTTTTT
TRBJ2-1 | TRBD2 | TRBV7-8 | . | CASSVRTSGYNEQFF | TGTGCCAGCAGCGTCCGGACTAGCGGGTACAATGAGCAGTTCTTC
TRBJ1-2 | . | TRBV7-3 | . | CASSLLGRGYTF | TGTGCCAGCAGCTTACTCGGACGAGGCTACACCTTC
TRBJ2-7 | TRBD2 | TRBV28 | . | CASSPPLGGGLYEQYF | TGTGCCAGCAGTCCCCCCCTGGGCGGGGGATTATACGAGCAGTACTTC
TRBJ2-2 | . | TRBV7-9 | . | CASSRGGGELFF | TGTGCCAGCAGCCGAGGTGGCGGGGAGCTGTTTTTT
TRBJ2-6 | . | TRBV7-9 | . | CASSLEAYRASGANVLTF | TGTGCCAGCAGCTTAGAGGCGTACAGGGCATCTGGGGCCAACGTCCTGACTTTC